One sample yielded the 18 T cell receptor beta chains listed below, sequenced in a study of cytomegalovirus exposure and HLA in healthy donors. Primers included in the PCR were 60 Vbeta and 13 Jbeta primers. Clones were sequenced by immunoSEQ multiplex PCR, and TCRdb holds only the in-frame ones, with some missing. The data hold over 40,000 clones, with about nine tenths observed a single time. Sequenced: PBMCs. The receptors come from a woman in her thirties or forties in good health and CMV-seropositive.

About this clone: The junction does not match germline at one end; this may be a read error. CDR3 DNA: TGTGCCAGCAGTGAACCAACAGAAGGGGAGGGCCAGAACGAGCAGTGCTTC. Its protein is CASSEPTEGEGQNEQCF. V is TRBV2 and J is TRBJ2-7; 7 bases are a match to TRBD2. CDR1 and CDR2 from the germline V gene are SNHLY and FYNNEI. This CDR3 region has 17 residues. Drawing the rest from reference TRBV2 and TRBJ2-7, the complete variable domain is EPEVTQTPSHQVTQMGQEVILRCVPISNHLYFYWYRQILGQKVEFLVSFYNNEISEKSEIFDDQFSVERPDGSNFTLKIRSTKLEDSAMYFCASSEPTEGEGQNEQCFGPGTRLTVT.

The rearrangement links TRBV7-9 to TRBJ1-1; TRBD1 matches 10 bases. Per the germline V gene, CDR1 is SEHNR and CDR2 is FQNEAQ (reference sequence). The CDR3 is made up of 16 amino acids. The trim removed 5 bases at V and 7 bases at J, leaving 13 bases unmatched. The CDR3 sequence: CASSPRFGTGVNEAFF. CDR3 DNA sequence: TGTGCCAGCAGCCCTCGCTTCGGGACAGGGGTAAATGAAGCTTTCTTT.

The V gene is TRBV9, the J gene TRBJ2-6, with TRBD1 matching over 8 bases. After removal of 3 bases from V and 0 bases from J, the junction contained 8 bases not matched to a gene. The CDR3 runs 18 residues. Per the germline V gene, CDR1 is SGDLS and CDR2 is YYNGEE. The CDR3 DNA sequence: TGTGCCAGCAGCGCGATACAGGGGGAGAGCTCTGGGGCCAACGTCCTGACTTTC. Protein sequence: CASSAIQGESSGANVLTF.

The V and J genes are TRBV18 and TRBJ1-5; D gene ambiguous. Per germline, CDR1 KGHSH and CDR2 LQKENI. The CDR3 runs 14 residues. V lost 2 bases and J 6 bases, leaving 11 bases between the germline ends. CDR3 sequence reads: CASSPRREGQPQHF. As DNA, the CDR3 is TGTGCCAGCTCACCAAGGAGGGAAGGTCAGCCCCAGCATTTT. Looking up the rest from reference TRBV18 and TRBJ1-5 gives the full variable domain: NAGVMQNPRHLVRRRGQEARLRCSPMKGHSHVYWYRQLPEEGLKFMVYLQKENIIDESGMPKERFSAEFPKEGPSILRIQQVVRGDSAAYFCASSPRREGQPQHFGDGTRLSIL.

This clone was seen only once. The chain carries TRBV27 and TRBJ2-7; TRBD1 matches 12 bases. This CDR3 region has 15 residues. From germline, CDR1 is MNHEY and CDR2 SMNVEV (reference sequence). V shed 4 bases, J shed 4 bases, and the junction held 5 bases outside the gene matches. CDR3 nucleotides: TGTGCCAGCAGTTCTCCGGGACAGGGGGCGTACGAGCAGTACTTC. It translates to CASSSPGQGAYEQYF.

The genes are TRBV7-9 and TRBJ2-7; maybe TRBD1 (7 bases). Trimming shortened V by 0 bases and J by 0 bases, and 15 bases separated the two germline ends. The CDR3 extends over 17 amino acids. From germline, CDR1 is SEHNR and CDR2 FQNEAQ (reference sequence). In DNA, the CDR3 is TGTGCCAGCAGCTTAGCAGGAGGGGGCTTTAGCTCCTACGAGCAGTACTTC. Translating gives CASSLAGGGFSSYEQYF.

The rearrangement uses TRBV19 and TRBJ1-5; D uncertain. The CDR3 is 15 amino acids. Trimming pared 3 bases from V and 0 bases from J, leaving 9 bases between. Germline V CDR1 and CDR2: LNHDA, SQIVND (reference sequence). CDR3 region: CASSIRDNSNQPQHF. Here the CDR3 DNA reads TGTGCCAGTAGTATTAGAGATAATAGCAATCAGCCCCAGCATTTT.

This rearrangement joins TRBV28 to TRBJ2-7; 10 bases fit TRBD1. The CDR3 is made up of 14 amino acids. Germline assignment: CDR1 MDHEN and CDR2 SYDVKM. V shed 5 bases, J shed 0 bases, and the junction held 1 base outside the gene matches. The chain's CDR3 is CASSRTGGSYEQYF. CDR3 DNA: TGTGCCAGCAGTCGGACAGGGGGCTCCTACGAGCAGTACTTC.

The V call is TRBV15, the J call TRBJ2-7; TRBD2 matches at 12 bases. V trimming: 0 bases; J trimming: 4 bases; junction bases outside the gene matches: 4. The CDR3 runs to 16 residues. From germline, CDR1 is LNHNV and CDR2 YYDKDF (reference sequence). CDR3 bases: TGTGCCACCAGCAGAGATTGGACTAGCGGGAAGTACGAGCAGTACTTC. Protein sequence: CATSRDWTSGKYEQYF.

This clone was counted only a few times. The CDR3: CASSLSGNTGELFF. The CDR3 bases are TGTGCCAGCAGCCTGAGCGGGAACACCGGGGAGCTGTTTTTT. The gene calls are TRBV14 and TRBJ2-2; a weak D match, TRBD2 (5 bases). CDR3 length: 14 residues. V shed 4 bases and J shed 1 base, with 7 bases lying between them. Germline CDR1 and CDR2: SGHDN and FVKESK.

The rearrangement uses TRBV2 and TRBJ1-2; weak D call: TRBD1 (6 bases). This CDR3 has 12 amino acids. Germline CDR1 is SNHLY and CDR2 is FYNNEI. Trimming stripped 0 bases from V and 13 bases from J, with 12 bases between. CDR3 sequence: CASSEALGAGTF. The CDR3 DNA is TGTGCCAGCAGTGAAGCCTTGGGGGCGGGCACCTTC.

As regards this clone: The junction differs from germline at one of its ends, possibly a read error. The chain recombines TRBV7-2 with TRBJ1-6; unclear D gene. Germline CDR1 SGHTA, CDR2 FQGNSA. The CDR3 consists of 17 residues. CDR3 coding DNA: TGTGCCAGCAGCGCCCGAGGGAGTAGGACCTATAATCCACCCCTCCACTTT. This gives the protein CASSARGSRTYNPPLHF.

This chain uses TRBV28 with TRBJ2-2; TRBD2 agrees at 12 bases. CDR3 length: 16 residues. The V gene end was trimmed by 6 bases and the J gene end by 2 bases; junction bases not matched to a gene: 4. Germline V lookup: CDR1 MDHEN, CDR2 SYDVKM. This chain's CDR3 is CASRQGLAGNTGELFF. The CDR3 DNA is TGTGCCAGCAGGCAAGGACTAGCGGGAAACACCGGGGAGCTGTTTTTT.

V and J are TRBV28 and TRBJ1-5; D may be TRBD1 (6 bases). This CDR3 comprises 14 residues. CDR1 and CDR2 (germline): MDHEN, SYDVKM. V was pared by 9 bases and J by 1 base, with 13 bases between. CDR3 nucleotides: TGTGCCAGTTGGGACACGTTAAGCAATCAGCCCCAGCATTTT. This gives the protein CASWDTLSNQPQHF.

The chain couples TRBV5-5 to TRBJ1-5; 7 bases align to TRBD1. Trimming at V came to 4 bases and at J to 2 bases, leaving 3 bases not matched to a gene. The germline V gene has CDR1 SGHKS and CDR2 YYEKEE (reference sequence). The CDR3 spans 14 residues. The chain's CDR3 is CASSPTGGNQPQHF. The DNA of the CDR3 is TGTGCCAGCAGCCCAACAGGGGGCAATCAGCCCCAGCATTTT.

The J gene is TRBJ2-3, the V gene TRBV6-1; TRBD2 agrees at 14 bases. J lost 6 bases, V lost 4 bases, and 12 bases had no gene match. This CDR3 contains 18 residues. Germline V gene sequence: CDR1 MNHNS, CDR2 SASEGT. CDR3 residues: CASSAHPGLAGVTDTQYF. CDR3 nucleotide sequence: TGTGCCAGCAGTGCTCATCCGGGACTAGCGGGGGTAACGGATACGCAGTATTTT.

This chain links TRBV27 with TRBJ1-1; D ambiguous. Trimming left V 6 bases short and J 2 bases short, with 19 bases between. Germline values: CDR1 MNHEY, CDR2 SMNVEV (reference sequence). This CDR3 is built from 16 residues. The CDR3 loop is CASSLDLTTHNTEAFF. CDR3 DNA sequence: TGTGCCAGCAGCCTCGACCTAACTACTCACAACACTGAAGCTTTCTTT.

CDR3 sequence reads: CASSQQSSGANVLTF. The CDR3 region has the DNA TGCGCCAGCAGCCAACAGTCCTCTGGGGCCAACGTCCTGACTTTC. The chain employs TRBV5-1 and TRBJ2-6, with D unresolved. V gave up 4 bases and J gave up 0 bases, with 8 bases separating them. Germline CDR1 reads SGHRS; CDR2 reads YFSETQ. The CDR3 contains 15 residues.